Each of the 29 T cell receptor beta chains below was sequenced from the same sample in a study of T cells in Graves' hyperthyroidism and ophthalmopathy. It was RNA transcripts that yielded the amplified TCR beta CDR3 regions. First-round RT-PCR of the TCR CDR3 relied on the HTBI primer set. In TCRdb, the multiplex PCR reads were re-called with MiXCR into one record per CDR3 protein. The table lists around 400,000 distinct CDR3 sequences, roughly 25% of them singletons, with 70% to 75% in the top ten. Sequencing input: blood. The receptors shown here come from a man aged 50 to 60 with Graves' hyperthyroidism.

This clonotype appeared many times. V is TRBV3-1 and J is TRBJ2-7; weak D call: TRBD1 (6 bases). This CDR3 is 15 amino acids long. Germline V gene sequence: CDR1 LGHDT, CDR2 YNNKEL (reference sequence). V lost 2 bases and J lost 7, with 18 bases in between. Here the CDR3 DNA reads TGTGCCAGCAGCCAATCTTTAGACAGGTTCGGGGAGCAGTACTTC. Amino acid sequence: CASSQSLDRFGEQYF.

The rearrangement links TRBV9 to TRBJ2-3; D not resolved. The V gene's germline CDR1 is SGDLS and CDR2 YYNGEE. V gave up 4 bases and J gave up 2 bases, with 14 bases separating them. The CDR3 covers 15 residues. CDR3: CASSTGWTDTDTQYF. The CDR3 DNA follows: TGTGCCAGCAGCACCGGATGGACGGACACAGATACGCAGTATTTT.

This clonotype was counted only a few times. The chain is built from TRBV6-6 and TRBJ2-7; 8 bases are shared with TRBD2. The CDR3 covers 16 residues. The germline gives CDR1 MNHNY, CDR2 SVGAGI (reference sequence). V shed 2 bases, J shed 5 bases, and the junction held 11 bases outside the gene matches. The CDR3 reads CASSYGRGGRTNEQYF. The CDR3 nucleotides read TGTGCCAGCAGTTACGGGAGGGGCGGGAGGACCAACGAGCAGTACTTC.

This clonotype was detected only a few times. The conserved final phenylalanine or tryptophan is absent from the CDR3, which likely points to a read error. The chain uses TRBV5-1 and TRBJ2-3, with 9 bases matching TRBD2. J was trimmed by 0 bases and V by 5 bases; bases with no gene match: 4. The CDR3 runs 15 residues. Looked up from germline, CDR1 is SGHRS and CDR2 is YFSETQ. In nucleotides, the CDR3 is TGCGCCAGCAGTCTAGCGGGAACTAGCACAGATACGCAGTATCTT. Its protein product is CASSLAGTSTDTQYL.

This chain uses TRBV19 with TRBJ1-5, with D uncertain. CDR1 is LNHDA and CDR2 is SQIVND in the germline V gene (reference sequence). Trimming removed 10 bases at V and 0 bases at J, with 16 bases between. CDR3 size: 15 residues. The CDR3 here is CATSSRAYSNQPQHF. The CDR3, as DNA: TGTGCCACTTCCTCTAGGGCTTATAGCAATCAGCCCCAGCATTTT. Full variable domain (rest looked up from reference TRBV19 and TRBJ1-5): DGGITQSPKYLFRKEGQNVTLSCEQNLNHDAMYWYRQDPGQGLRLIYYSQIVNDFQKGDIAEGYSVSREKKESFPLTVTSAQKNPTAFYLCATSSRAYSNQPQHFGDGTRLSIL.

This clonotype was seen at least ten times. This sequence joins TRBV5-1 and TRBJ1-4; no clear D. CDR3 size: 15 residues. CDR1 is SGHRS, CDR2 YFSETQ, per germline. V dropped 1 base and J dropped 0 bases, with 7 bases sitting between them. In DNA, the CDR3 is TGCGCCAGCAGCTTGTGGGGATCAACTAATGAAAAACTGTTTTTT. It codes for CASSLWGSTNEKLFF.

The gene calls are TRBV2 and TRBJ2-2; a possible D gene is TRBD1 (6 bases). The CDR3 totals 14 residues. V was pared by 6 bases and J by 5 bases, with 13 bases between. The germline gives CDR1 SNHLY, CDR2 FYNNEI. Here the CDR3 reads CASRGNRETGELFF. CDR3 coding DNA: TGTGCCAGCAGGGGGAACAGGGAAACCGGGGAGCTGTTTTTT.

This clonotype turned up a few times. The chain couples TRBV9 to TRBJ2-1; D may be TRBD2 (5 bases). CDR1 is SGDLS and CDR2 is YYNGEE in the germline V gene. This CDR3 comprises 13 residues. The V end lost 4 bases, the J end lost 6 bases, and 11 bases lay between the germline ends. Here the CDR3 DNA reads TGTGCCAGCAGCTTCGGACTTGTCAATGAGCAGTTCTTC. It encodes CASSFGLVNEQFF.

V gene TRBV6-1 combines with J gene TRBJ2-1, with D tentatively TRBD1 (8 bases). V was shortened by 7 bases and J by 2 bases, with 15 bases between the two germline ends. CDR3 length: 15 amino acids. Germline CDR1 is MNHNS and CDR2 is SASEGT. CDR3 in DNA: TGTGCCAGCACCAAACAGGGGGGGGCCTACAATGAGCAGTTCTTC. Its protein product is CASTKQGGAYNEQFF.

As to this clonotype: It may be a read error: a sequence one base away is much more abundant. The chain has TRBV10-3 and TRBJ2-7; unclear D gene. Between the trimmed V and J ends, which lost 2 bases and 3 bases, there was a span of 2 bases. Germline CDR1 is ENHRY and CDR2 is SYGVKD. The CDR3 is 11 amino acids. The CDR3 sequence: CAISEDYEQYF. In DNA, the CDR3 is TGTGCCATCAGTGAGGACTACGAGCAGTACTTC.

The chain links TRBV6-2 or TRBV6-3 to TRBJ1-4, with D maybe TRBD1 (5 bases). Trimming stripped 2 bases from V and 8 bases from J, with 15 bases between. This CDR3 spans 15 amino acids. Per the germline V gene, CDR1 is MNHEY and CDR2 is SVGEGT. The chain's CDR3 is CASSYRDHNGEKLFF. CDR3 DNA sequence: TGTGCCAGCAGTTACCGGGACCACAACGGAGAAAAACTGTTTTTT.

The J gene is TRBJ1-6, the V gene TRBV12-3 or TRBV12-4; 9 bases align to TRBD1. The CDR3 contains 14 residues. After removal of 2 bases from V and 9 bases from J, the junction contained 2 bases not matched to a gene. The CDR3 sequence is CASSLSGQGSPLHF. Here the CDR3 DNA reads TGTGCCAGCAGTTTATCGGGACAGGGTTCACCCCTCCACTTT.

The chain carries TRBV24-1 and TRBJ2-1; D unresolved. Trimming took 0 bases from V and 8 from J, leaving 4 bases between them. The CDR3 sequence is 12 residues long. The germline V gene encodes CDR1 KGHDR and CDR2 SFDVKD. The CDR3, as DNA: TGTGCCACCAGTGATTTGAAGCATGAGCAGTTCTTC. Translation: CATSDLKHEQFF.

V and J are TRBV6-1 and TRBJ2-3; D may be TRBD1 or TRBD2 (5 bases each). CDR1 and CDR2 from the germline V gene are MNHNS and SASEGT. The length of the CDR3 is 12 residues. Deletions cut 8 bases from V and 2 bases from J, with 8 bases between. CDR3 sequence: CASGDLTDTQYF. CDR3 DNA sequence: TGTGCCAGCGGGGACCTCACAGATACGCAGTATTTT.

The rearrangement joins TRBV7-9 to TRBJ1-4; D is ambiguous. The CDR3 is 12 residues long. Trimming took 5 bases from V and 10 from J, leaving 11 bases between them. In germline, CDR1 is SEHNR, CDR2 FQNEAQ (reference sequence). CDR3 in DNA: TGTGCCAGCAGCGCCCATGAGGGAAAACTGTTTTTT. Its protein is CASSAHEGKLFF.

This clonotype was seen many times. The chain uses TRBV24-1 and TRBJ1-2, with D unclear. Germline CDR1 reads KGHDR; CDR2 reads SFDVKD. The V gene lost 3 bases and the J gene lost 6 bases, with 10 bases spanning the gap. CDR3 length: 13 amino acids. Here the CDR3 reads CATSDGMQHGYTF. The CDR3 DNA reads as TGTGCCACCAGTGATGGGATGCAGCATGGCTACACCTTC.

This clonotype was seen more than once but under ten times. V gene TRBV11-2 combines with J gene TRBJ1-1; D is uncertain. Germline CDR1 is SGHAT and CDR2 is FQNNGV. The CDR3 covers 14 residues. Trimming cost V 4 bases and J 3 bases, with 12 bases left between them. This CDR3 is CASSSEGIYTEAFF. DNA for the CDR3: TGTGCCAGCAGCTCCGAGGGAATTTACACTGAAGCTTTCTTT.

The CDR3, as DNA: TGCAGTGCTCAATCCGCGAACACCGGGGAGCTGTTTTTT. Its protein is CSAQSANTGELFF. The chain uses TRBV20-1 and TRBJ2-2, with unresolved D. The CDR3 sequence is 13 residues long. Trimming removed 5 bases from V and 0 bases from J, with 7 bases in between. Germline assignment: CDR1 DFQATT and CDR2 SNEGSKA (reference sequence).

This clonotype turned up a few times. The CDR3 loop reads CASSQDRGETQYF. The CDR3 nucleotides are TGCGCCAGCAGCCAAGATAGGGGTGAGACCCAGTACTTC. The chain combines TRBV4-1 with TRBJ2-5; a possible D gene is TRBD1 (5 bases). This CDR3 is 13 amino acids long. Trimming took off 0 bases at V and 5 bases at J, with 7 bases between the two ends. Germline assignment: CDR1 MGHRA and CDR2 YSYEKL.

This chain links TRBV5-4 with TRBJ2-7; 10 bases map to TRBD1. The CDR3 is 15 amino acids. The J segment lost 4 bases and the V segment lost 5 bases, leaving 9 bases of the junction unmatched. In germline, CDR1 is SGHNT, CDR2 YYREEE (reference sequence). This CDR3 is CASRPGTGAAYEQYF. The DNA of the CDR3 is TGTGCCAGCAGGCCCGGGACAGGGGCAGCGTACGAGCAGTACTTC.

This clonotype was detected only a few times. CDR3 nucleotide sequence: TGTGCCAGCAGTTACCCCCGTAGCGGGAGTATATCCTACGAGCAGTACTTC. It translates to CASSYPRSGSISYEQYF. This chain connects TRBV6-2 or TRBV6-3 to TRBJ2-7; 9 nucleotides match TRBD2. The J segment lost 1 base and the V segment lost 2 bases, leaving 9 bases of the junction unmatched. Germline-derived CDR1 and CDR2 are MNHEY and SVGEGT. CDR3 length equals 17 residues.

This clonotype was observed a handful of times. V is TRBV29-1 and J is TRBJ1-1; D uncertain. V lost 3 bases and J lost 3, with 8 bases in between. This CDR3 has 12 amino acids. Germline V gene data show CDR1 as SQVTM and CDR2 as ANQGSEA. CDR3 amino acids: CSVDLVDTEAFF. Here the CDR3 DNA reads TGCAGCGTTGATTTAGTGGACACTGAAGCTTTCTTT.

This clonotype appeared many times. The chain uses TRBV5-1 and TRBJ2-7; D ambiguous. This CDR3 region has 15 residues. Per germline, CDR1 SGHRS and CDR2 YFSETQ. V lost 0 bases to trimming and J lost 1 base, with 11 bases between them. CDR3 loop: CASSLDGFLSYEQYF. The CDR3 coding sequence is TGCGCCAGCAGCTTGGACGGATTCCTATCCTACGAGCAGTACTTC.

This clonotype came up a few times. The chain carries TRBV2 and TRBJ2-2; D possibly corresponds to TRBD1 (5 bases). The germline V gene has CDR1 SNHLY and CDR2 FYNNEI. V lost 4 bases and J 5 bases, leaving 14 bases between the germline ends. The CDR3 sequence is 15 residues long. CDR3: CASSVTAPGTGELFF. CDR3 nucleotides: TGTGCCAGCAGTGTAACAGCGCCAGGGACCGGGGAGCTGTTTTTT.

J is TRBJ2-5 and V is TRBV30; perhaps TRBD2 as D (7 bases). The V gene lost 0 bases and the J gene lost 3 bases, with 17 bases spanning the gap. The CDR3 spans 16 residues. Looked up from germline, CDR1 is GTSNPN and CDR2 is SVGIG (reference sequence). DNA for the CDR3: TGTGCCTGGAGTGTTCCGCGGGGGCCGGGTGAAGAGACCCAGTACTTC. Its translation: CAWSVPRGPGEETQYF.

This clonotype was counted a few times. The chain couples TRBV5-1 to TRBJ2-7, with D unresolved. This CDR3 comprises 15 residues. Germline V lookup: CDR1 SGHRS, CDR2 YFSETQ. The V end lost 0 bases, the J end lost 3 bases, and 13 bases lay between the germline ends. The CDR3 DNA is TGCGCCAGCAGCTTGGTCGTTGAAAAAGGCTACGAGCAGTACTTC. Its protein product is CASSLVVEKGYEQYF.

This clonotype was counted a few times. V is TRBV28 and J is TRBJ2-4, with D unclear. Germline V lookup: CDR1 MDHEN, CDR2 SYDVKM. V lost 8 bases to trimming and J lost 3 bases, with 11 bases between them. CDR3 size: 13 residues. The CDR3 sequence is CASFDPFKNIQYF. CDR3 nucleotides: TGTGCCAGCTTCGACCCATTCAAAAACATTCAGTACTTC.

This clonotype was seen ten or more times. The rearrangement uses TRBV3-1 and TRBJ2-7; 14 bases agree with TRBD2. With V trimmed by 1 base and J by 7 bases, 6 bases remained unmatched. The CDR3 sequence is 16 residues long. Germline CDR1 LGHDT, CDR2 YNNKEL (reference sequence). The CDR3 loop reads CASSQAGTSGRWEQYF. The CDR3 nucleotides are TGTGCCAGCAGCCAAGCCGGGACTAGCGGGAGATGGGAGCAGTACTTC.

V usage is TRBV10-3 and J usage is TRBJ2-2; TRBD2 matches at 12 bases. J was trimmed by 4 bases and V by 6 bases; bases with no gene match: 6. The CDR3 contains 16 residues. Germline assignment: CDR1 ENHRY and CDR2 SYGVKD. This CDR3 is CAISPSGRAGTGELFF. CDR3 coding DNA: TGTGCCATCAGCCCTAGCGGGAGGGCCGGCACCGGGGAGCTGTTTTTT.